This paragraph covers one T cell receptor beta chain sequence. This CDR3 comprises 16 residues. Germline CDR1 LNHDA, CDR2 SQIVND (reference sequence). The V end was cut by 5 bases, the J end by 5 bases, with 19 bases between. The data stem from a study of T cell changes during pregnancy in multiple sclerosis. Sequencing used immunoSEQ multiplex PCR; TCRdb keeps in-frame clones, though not all of them. The sample carries around 69,000 clones, 91% recorded once. The chain combines TRBV19 with TRBJ2-1, with D perhaps TRBD2 (5 bases). The receptor comes from a female donor with multiple sclerosis, enrolled in a pregnancy study. The source material was CD8+ T cells from peripheral blood mononuclear cells, sampled before pregnancy. The CDR3 here is CASSATGIWVHNEQFF. CDR3 DNA: TGTGCCAGTAGTGCGACCGGGATTTGGGTTCACAATGAGCAGTTCTTC.